This TCR beta chain was identified in a study of blood T cell repertoires in COVID-19. Looking at the study overall: PBMCs, B-cell-depleted T cells, or T cells were the source of the cDNA or gDNA that made up the material.

Germline trimming cut 5 bases from V and 10 bases from J; bases unmatched to any gene: 10. Per germline, CDR1 MNHEY and CDR2 SMNVEV (reference sequence). CDR3 length: 16 amino acids. In the study's own analysis: The authors estimated nucleated cell counts from reference gene primer amplification. This table comes from immunoSEQ multiplex PCR, and its TCRdb copy is limited to in-frame clones, with some not included. D and trimming come from the DNA, and the V and J calls and clone size come from that table. The sample carries over 110,000 clones, 75% to 85% recorded once. The clonotype was recovered from a man aged 55-75 years with active or convalescent COVID-19. The chain links TRBV27 to TRBJ1-6; 11 nucleotides align to TRBD1. The sequenced sample was peripheral blood. This CDR3 is CASSTRGQGVKSPLHF. The CDR3, as DNA: TGTGCCAGCAGTACTAGGGGACAGGGGGTAAAGTCACCCCTCCACTTT.